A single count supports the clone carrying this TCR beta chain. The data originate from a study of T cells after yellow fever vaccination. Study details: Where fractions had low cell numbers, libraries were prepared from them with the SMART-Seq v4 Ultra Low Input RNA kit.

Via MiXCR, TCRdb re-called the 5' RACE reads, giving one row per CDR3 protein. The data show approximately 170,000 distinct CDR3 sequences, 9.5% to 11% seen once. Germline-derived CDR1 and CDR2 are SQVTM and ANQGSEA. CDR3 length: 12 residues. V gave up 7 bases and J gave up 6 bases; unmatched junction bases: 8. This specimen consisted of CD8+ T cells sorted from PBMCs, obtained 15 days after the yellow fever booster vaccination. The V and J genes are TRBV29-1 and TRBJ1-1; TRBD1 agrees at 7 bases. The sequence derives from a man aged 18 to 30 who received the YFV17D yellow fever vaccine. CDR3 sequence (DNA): TGCAGCGCCGATCCCCAGGGGGCTGAAGCTTTCTTT. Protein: CSADPQGAEAFF.